The 14 T cell receptor beta chains below come from one sample, sequenced in a study of radiation and T cells in renal cell carcinoma. Sequenced by immunoSEQ multiplex PCR; TCRdb stores in-frame clones only, minus some. The sample records 25,000 to 40,000 clones, roughly 80% being singletons. As for time point: blood 4 weeks post-SBRT, at nephrectomy. The treatment: 15 Gy SBRT to primary tumor, nephrectomy 4 weeks later. The sample here was blood, taken from a patient whose treatment included radiotherapy and nephrectomy. Source of these receptors: a man in his 60s with renal cell carcinoma.

The chain recombines TRBV2 with TRBJ2-5; D might be TRBD1 (5 bases). CDR3 length: 13 residues. With 5 bases removed from V and 2 bases from J, the gap between germline ends came to 9 bases. Germline V lookup: CDR1 SNHLY, CDR2 FYNNEI. In nucleotides, the CDR3 is TGTGCCAGCAGTTCGACAGTTCAAGAGACCCAGTACTTC. It specifies CASSSTVQETQYF.

The chain uses TRBV28 and TRBJ1-5; the match to TRBD1 covers 9 bases. Germline V gives CDR1 MDHEN, CDR2 SYDVKM. This CDR3 has 15 amino acids. Losses at the gene ends were 4 bases for V and 6 bases for J; bases not matched to a gene: 7. The CDR3 DNA sequence: TGTGCCAGCAGTTCCCGGGACAGGGTCGGTCAGCCCCAGCATTTT. As protein: CASSSRDRVGQPQHF.

V is TRBV7-2 and J is TRBJ2-4; TRBD2 matches 7 bases. Looked up from germline, CDR1 is SGHTA and CDR2 is FQGNSA. The CDR3 has 15 amino acids. Trimming took 1 base from V and 4 from J; bases not matched to a gene: 4. In DNA form, the CDR3 reads TGTGCCAGCAGCTTAGTAGCGGGCCAGAAAAACATTCAGTACTTC. It specifies CASSLVAGQKNIQYF.

The chain uses TRBV27 and TRBJ1-5; 7 bases match TRBD1. CDR1 and CDR2 (germline): MNHEY, SMNVEV (reference sequence). CDR3 length: 16 residues. The V and J ends lost 6 bases and 0 bases, in that order; junction bases with no gene match: 8. The chain's CDR3 is CASRPTGVYSNQPQHF. The CDR3 DNA sequence: TGTGCCAGCAGACCTACAGGGGTCTATAGCAATCAGCCCCAGCATTTT.

V gene TRBV6-6 combines with J gene TRBJ1-1; no firm D call. Per germline, CDR1 MNHNY and CDR2 SVGAGI (reference sequence). This CDR3 contains 13 residues. With 8 bases removed from V and 8 bases from J, the gap between germline ends came to 18 bases. The chain's CDR3 is CASQVKFPLEAFF. CDR3 in DNA: TGTGCCAGCCAGGTAAAATTTCCGTTAGAAGCTTTCTTT.

This clone was found a few times. This sequence joins TRBV18 and TRBJ1-1; tentative D call: TRBD1 (6 bases). CDR3 length: 15 amino acids. Trimming took 2 bases from V and 0 from J, leaving 10 bases between them. CDR1 is KGHSH and CDR2 is LQKENI in the germline V gene. This CDR3 reads CASSPNRDMNTEAFF. CDR3 DNA: TGTGCCAGCTCACCAAACAGGGACATGAACACTGAAGCTTTCTTT.

The genes are TRBV15 and TRBJ2-7, with D perhaps TRBD2 (6 bases). This CDR3 has 15 amino acids. Germline assignment: CDR1 LNHNV and CDR2 YYDKDF (reference sequence). V lost 1 base, J lost 2 bases, and 12 bases lay in between. CDR3 residues: CATSRAPGRAYEQYF. CDR3 sequence (DNA): TGTGCCACCAGCAGAGCCCCCGGGAGAGCCTACGAGCAGTACTTC.

This clone was detected a few times. This chain links TRBV11-2 with TRBJ2-7, with TRBD2 matching 8 bases. V shed 0 bases, J shed 6 bases, and the junction held 1 base outside the gene matches. This CDR3 has 13 residues. CDR1 and CDR2 (germline): SGHAT, FQNNGV. As DNA, the CDR3 is TGTGCCAGCAGCTTAGACCGGGGGGGCGAGCAGTACTTC. Its protein product is CASSLDRGGEQYF.

This chain links TRBV6-6 with TRBJ2-3; D gene ambiguous. V lost 0 bases, J lost 1 base, and 11 bases lay in between. Germline V gene lookup returns CDR1 MNHNY and CDR2 SVGAGI (reference sequence). CDR3 length: 16 amino acids. CDR3 in amino acids: CASSYSQEIGTDTQYF. CDR3 bases: TGTGCCAGCAGTTACTCGCAGGAGATTGGCACAGATACGCAGTATTTT.

V usage is TRBV5-1 and J usage is TRBJ1-1; D is perhaps TRBD1 (6 bases). V lost 4 bases, J lost 4 bases, and 17 bases lay in between. CDR1 is SGHRS, CDR2 YFSETQ, per germline. This CDR3 is 15 amino acids long. CDR3 amino acids: CASSRVMGAGTEAFF. Written as DNA, the CDR3 is TGCGCCAGCAGCCGTGTAATGGGGGCCGGCACTGAAGCTTTCTTT. The variable domain in full, with the rest retrieved from reference TRBV5-1 and TRBJ1-1, is KAGVTQTPRYLIKTRGQQVTLSCSPISGHRSVSWYQQTPGQGLQFLFEYFSETQRNKGNFPGRFSGRQFSNSRSEMNVSTLELGDSALYLCASSRVMGAGTEAFFGQGTRLTVV.

V is TRBV7-6 and J is TRBJ1-2; D remains unclear. Germline V gene lookup returns CDR1 SGHVS and CDR2 FNYEAQ. This CDR3 spans 14 amino acids. Trimming removed 5 bases at V and 3 bases at J, with 13 bases between. CDR3 loop: CASSPRAGDYGYTF. CDR3 DNA: TGTGCCAGCAGCCCCCGGGCTGGGGACTATGGCTACACCTTC.

This rearrangement joins TRBV4-1 to TRBJ2-7; the D is unclear. The CDR3 runs to 14 residues. Germline V gene lookup returns CDR1 MGHRA and CDR2 YSYEKL. The V gene lost 0 bases and the J gene lost 3 bases, with 9 bases spanning the gap. The DNA for the CDR3 is TGCGCCAGCAGCCAAGACACCAGGATCTACGAGCAGTACTTC. Protein sequence: CASSQDTRIYEQYF.

In this sample, this clone turned up a few times. The V gene is TRBV7-9, the J gene TRBJ2-7; possible D gene TRBD2, 7 bases. The CDR3 covers 14 residues. Germline-derived CDR1 and CDR2 are SEHNR and FQNEAQ (reference sequence). Deletions cut 3 bases from V and 2 bases from J, with 11 bases between. The CDR3 nucleotides are TGTGCCAGCAGCTTTACGGGGGGCACCTACGAGCAGTACTTC. Its protein is CASSFTGGTYEQYF.

Only a few counts were recorded for this clone. The genes are TRBV7-2 and TRBJ1-1, with D unresolved. The germline V and J ends were trimmed by 5 bases and 4 bases, with 8 bases remaining between them. Germline-derived CDR1 and CDR2 are SGHTA and FQGNSA. The CDR3 is 12 amino acids. For the CDR3, the DNA is TGTGCCAGCAGCCGATACGGCACTGAAGCTTTCTTT. Translating it yields CASSRYGTEAFF.